These 14 T cell receptor beta chains originate from one sample sequenced in a study of memory CD4+ T cells and cytomegalovirus serostatus (dated by TCRdb to between 2017 and 2020). Single viable CD3+CD4+CD8-CD45RO+ cells were sorted as memory CD4+ T cells on a FACSAria II. Libraries were prepared through the immunoSEQ multiplex PCR assay. TCRdb stores this immuneACCESS table with in-frame sequences only. Part of the clones is absent; in the studies checked, under half of the shortfall reflects unresolved V genes, and no reason is known for the rest. This sample is represented by tens of thousands of clones; about 80% of them were singletons. The ten biggest clones cover about 2.4% of the sample. The sample comprised memory CD4+ T cells from blood. These receptor sequences come from an adult in good health and CMV-seropositive.

The chain uses TRBV5-4 and TRBJ1-2; tentatively, D is TRBD1 (5 bases). The germline V gene has CDR1 SGHNT and CDR2 YYREEE (reference sequence). This CDR3 is 14 amino acids long. V was pared by 2 bases and J by 3 bases, with 11 bases between. The CDR3 DNA is TGTGCCAGCAGCTTTGGGGCCCGGGACTATGGCTACACCTTC. The encoded protein is CASSFGARDYGYTF.

The rearrangement uses TRBV2 and TRBJ2-7, with no clear D. Germline CDR1 SNHLY, CDR2 FYNNEI. This CDR3 is 15 amino acids long. Trimming took 6 bases from V and 2 from J, leaving 17 bases between them. The CDR3 bases are TGTGCCAGCAGGGACCTGGTGGGCCGACCCTACGAGCAGTACTTC. Translating it yields CASRDLVGRPYEQYF.

This clone was counted a few times. This sequence joins TRBV6-1 and TRBJ2-1, with D perhaps assigned TRBD1 or TRBD2 (5 bases each). CDR1 is MNHNS and CDR2 is SASEGT in the germline V gene. The germline V and J ends were trimmed by 1 base and 9 bases, with 19 bases remaining between them. The CDR3 is 16 amino acids. CDR3 in amino acids: CASSEVPDHFGGEQFF. The CDR3 DNA sequence: TGTGCCAGCAGTGAAGTACCGGACCACTTTGGGGGTGAGCAGTTCTTC.

The rearrangement links TRBV11-2 to TRBJ1-2; D may be TRBD1 (6 bases). Trimming took off 4 bases at V and 2 bases at J, with 17 bases between the two ends. CDR3 length: 16 amino acids. Looked up from germline, CDR1 is SGHAT and CDR2 is FQNNGV. CDR3 sequence: CASSSHSQGLNYGYTF. CDR3 bases: TGTGCCAGCAGCTCCCACTCGCAGGGGCTAAACTATGGCTACACCTTC.

This clone has just a few counts. The chain combines TRBV6-1 with TRBJ1-1; D possibly corresponds to TRBD1 (6 bases). The CDR3 covers 11 residues. Germline assignment: CDR1 MNHNS and CDR2 SASEGT. V lost 8 bases and J 5 bases, leaving 9 bases between the germline ends. The CDR3 is CASLGATEAFF. The CDR3 DNA reads as TGTGCCAGCTTGGGGGCTACTGAAGCTTTCTTT.

This clone showed up just once. The V call is TRBV18, the J call TRBJ1-1; 8 bases line up with TRBD1. V shed 3 bases and J 1 base; nucleotides not matched to a gene: 7. Per the germline V gene, CDR1 is KGHSH and CDR2 is LQKENI. The CDR3 covers 16 residues. CDR3 amino acids: CASSPEQGGANTEAFF. The DNA for the CDR3 is TGTGCCAGCTCACCCGAACAGGGGGGAGCGAACACTGAAGCTTTCTTT.

The chain has TRBV11-1 and TRBJ2-2; 8 bases are a match to TRBD2. Germline lookup yields CDR1 SGHAT and CDR2 FQDESV (reference sequence). The CDR3 is made up of 16 amino acids. Trimming at V came to 1 base and at J to 1 base, leaving 2 bases not matched to a gene. The CDR3 protein is CASSLGSGENTGELFF. CDR3 sequence (DNA): TGTGCCAGCAGCTTAGGTAGCGGGGAGAACACCGGGGAGCTGTTTTTT.

V and J are TRBV5-6 and TRBJ2-3; D is uncertain. The CDR3 extends over 15 amino acids. V was pared by 1 base and J by 0 bases, with 9 bases between. Germline values: CDR1 SGHDT, CDR2 YYEEEE. CDR3 amino acids: CASSLRGFSTDTQYF. The CDR3, as DNA: TGTGCCAGCAGCTTGCGTGGCTTTAGCACAGATACGCAGTATTTT.

The chain links TRBV7-9 to TRBJ2-1; D is unresolved. Germline values: CDR1 SEHNR, CDR2 FQNEAQ (reference sequence). The ends were cut back, 5 bases at V and 6 bases at J, with 11 bases in the middle. The CDR3 has 13 amino acids. CDR3 bases: TGTGCCAGCAGCCCGCTCGTCGGCAATGAGCAGTTCTTC. It translates to CASSPLVGNEQFF.

This clone has only one observation. One end of the junction fails to match germline, which may point to a read error. The V and J genes are TRBV30 and TRBJ2-3; 9 bases align to TRBD1. This CDR3 has 13 residues. Germline V CDR1 and CDR2: GTSNPN, SVGIG (reference sequence). The CDR3 spells CAWSAQDRGKWNF. In DNA form, the CDR3 reads TGTGCCTGGTCGGCACAGGACAGGGGAAAGTGGAATTTT.

This chain links TRBV18 with TRBJ1-2; D is unclear. Germline lookup yields CDR1 KGHSH and CDR2 LQKENI. V lost 3 bases and J 5 bases, leaving 13 bases between the germline ends. CDR3 length: 14 residues. The CDR3 loop is CASSPPSRRYGYTF. The CDR3 DNA sequence: TGTGCCAGCTCACCCCCATCCCGGCGATATGGCTACACCTTC.

The chain carries TRBV2 and TRBJ2-7, with no clear D. The CDR3 runs to 13 residues. CDR1 and CDR2 (germline): SNHLY, FYNNEI. The V end lost 3 bases, the J end lost 3 bases, and 9 bases lay between the germline ends. The CDR3 spells CASSDPGDYEQYF. The DNA for the CDR3 is TGTGCCAGCAGTGATCCAGGTGACTACGAGCAGTACTTC.

This chain uses TRBV18 with TRBJ2-5; D may be TRBD1 (5 bases). Trimming removed 6 bases from V and 2 bases from J, with 13 bases in between. The germline gives CDR1 KGHSH, CDR2 LQKENI. This CDR3 contains 14 residues. The CDR3 is CASSPGLNQETQYF. DNA for the CDR3: TGTGCCAGCTCCCCAGGGCTCAATCAAGAGACCCAGTACTTC.

The rearrangement joins TRBV7-6 to TRBJ2-6, with D unclear. V was cut by 4 bases and J by 4 bases, with 8 bases left in between. There are 14 residues in the CDR3. Germline V gene sequence: CDR1 SGHVS, CDR2 FNYEAQ. The CDR3 bases are TGTGCCAGCAGCTCGGCCCCCGGGGCCAACGTCCTGACTTTC. Translation: CASSSAPGANVLTF.